The 27 T cell receptor beta chains reported below all come from one sample, sequenced in a study of shared clonotypes between healthy human individuals. Assay used: immunoSEQ multiplex PCR; TCRdb lists only in-frame clones, some missing. The data hold 450,000 to 500,000 clones, with around 80% observed a single time. Sample: PBMCs. The receptors were gathered from a woman aged 40 to 49 in good health. Some clones in this sample may be carry-over from other donors' samples.

This chain connects TRBV7-3 to TRBJ1-4, with a possible D match to TRBD1 (5 bases). The CDR3 loop spans 14 amino acids. Germline CDR1 SGHTA, CDR2 FQGTGA. V lost 5 bases and J lost 6, with 13 bases in between. In nucleotides, the CDR3 is TGTGCCAGCAGCCCCGGTCCGGGGGATGAAAAACTGTTTTTT. Translated: CASSPGPGDEKLFF.

V usage is TRBV7-6 and J usage is TRBJ2-7; TRBD2 agrees at 10 bases. The length of the CDR3 is 14 residues. Germline lookup yields CDR1 SGHVS and CDR2 FNYEAQ. V shed 4 bases and J 3 bases; nucleotides not matched to a gene: 3. CDR3: CASSWTSGDYEQYF. For the CDR3, the DNA is TGTGCCAGCAGCTGGACTAGCGGCGACTACGAGCAGTACTTC.

The V call is TRBV15, the J call TRBJ2-3; D unresolved. Germline CDR1 reads LNHNV; CDR2 reads YYDKDF (reference sequence). This CDR3 spans 13 amino acids. V lost 6 bases and J lost 2, with 9 bases in between. Here the CDR3 reads CATSRPSTDTQYF. DNA for the CDR3: TGTGCCACCAGTCGGCCCTCCACAGATACGCAGTATTTT.

This chain uses TRBV18 with TRBJ2-7; D uncertain. Deletions cut 5 bases from V and 3 bases from J, with 11 bases between. CDR3 length equals 13 residues. Germline values: CDR1 KGHSH, CDR2 LQKENI. CDR3 in DNA: TGTGCCAGCTCAGTCGCGCCCTTCTACGAGCAGTACTTC. It specifies CASSVAPFYEQYF.

This clone was observed many times. The CDR3 reads CASSFQLSYEQYF. CDR3 DNA sequence: TGCGCCAGCAGCTTCCAGCTCTCCTACGAGCAGTACTTC. The chain has TRBV5-1 and TRBJ2-7; the D is unclear. The ends were cut back, 2 bases at V and 0 bases at J, with 6 bases in the middle. The CDR3 sequence is 13 residues long. CDR1 and CDR2 (germline): SGHRS, YFSETQ.

The table lists this clone with many counts. Other DNA sequences of this sample code for an identical CDR3. The chain's CDR3 is CASSPSTASYEQYF. The CDR3 region has the DNA TGTGCCAGCAGCCCCTCAACAGCTTCCTACGAGCAGTACTTC. The chain combines TRBV9 with TRBJ2-7; D uncertain. Per the germline V gene, CDR1 is SGDLS and CDR2 is YYNGEE. V lost 4 bases, J lost 1 base, and 12 bases lay in between. The CDR3 consists of 14 residues.

The gene calls are TRBV14 and TRBJ2-7, with unresolved D. Trimming shortened V by 1 base and J by 3 bases, and 7 bases separated the two germline ends. The CDR3 has 13 residues. In germline, CDR1 is SGHDN, CDR2 FVKESK. CDR3 bases: TGTGCCAGCAGCCAAGGAAGGTTCTACGAGCAGTACTTC. As protein: CASSQGRFYEQYF.

This clone was detected once. The chain links TRBV28 to TRBJ2-2; D is tentatively TRBD1 or TRBD2 (5 bases each). CDR3 length: 20 amino acids. Per germline, CDR1 MDHEN and CDR2 SYDVKM. The germline V and J ends were trimmed by 2 bases and 4 bases, with 26 bases remaining between them. The CDR3: CASSLGELGGVPVSTGELFF. In nucleotides, the CDR3 is TGTGCCAGCAGTTTAGGGGAGCTTGGGGGAGTGCCGGTTAGCACCGGGGAGCTGTTTTTT.

This clone was seen a handful of times. This rearrangement joins TRBV19 to TRBJ2-4; 13 bases align to TRBD2. With V trimmed by 4 bases and J by 9 bases, 9 bases remained unmatched. There are 16 residues in the CDR3. The V gene's germline CDR1 is LNHDA and CDR2 SQIVND (reference sequence). The CDR3 here is CASSTTSGRRSVIQYF. The CDR3 region has the DNA TGTGCCAGTAGTACGACTAGCGGGAGGCGTTCCGTCATTCAGTACTTC. Supplemented by reference TRBV19 and TRBJ2-4, the full variable domain reads DGGITQSPKYLFRKEGQNVTLSCEQNLNHDAMYWYRQDPGQGLRLIYYSQIVNDFQKGDIAEGYSVSREKKESFPLTVTSAQKNPTAFYLCASSTTSGRRSVIQYFGAGTRLSVL.

This chain connects TRBV6-5 to TRBJ2-7, with a possible D match to TRBD2 (6 bases). Germline assignment: CDR1 MNHEY and CDR2 SVGAGI. There are 13 residues in the CDR3. V lost 5 bases and J lost 6, with 14 bases in between. The CDR3 DNA is TGTGCCAGCAGTCCCGGGACTCCTCCCGAGCAGTACTTC. Its protein is CASSPGTPPEQYF.

The genes are TRBV5-4 and TRBJ2-5, with D hard to call. This CDR3 is built from 14 residues. In germline, CDR1 is SGHNT, CDR2 YYREEE (reference sequence). V was trimmed by 5 bases and J by 5 bases, leaving 16 bases between them. CDR3 sequence (DNA): TGTGCCAGCAGGGCCAGATCAGCAGGCGAGACCCAGTACTTC. Protein sequence: CASRARSAGETQYF. Using reference TRBV5-4 and TRBJ2-5 for the parts outside the CDR3, the full variable domain is ETGVTQSPTHLIKTRGQQVTLRCSSQSGHNTVSWYQQALGQGPQFIFQYYREEENGRGNFPPRFSGLQFPNYSSELNVNALELDDSALYLCASRARSAGETQYFGPGTRLLVL.

This clone was seen a handful of times. The J gene is TRBJ2-4, the V gene TRBV5-1; 10 bases agree with TRBD2. CDR3 size: 16 residues. The germline V gene has CDR1 SGHRS and CDR2 YFSETQ. Unmatched junction bases numbered 4, after V lost 0 bases and J lost 4 bases. CDR3 DNA sequence: TGCGCCAGCAGCTTGGAACTAGCGGGAATGAAAAACATTCAGTACTTC. It encodes CASSLELAGMKNIQYF.

The rearrangement joins TRBV6-1 to TRBJ2-5; the match to TRBD2 covers 12 bases. This CDR3 is 15 amino acids long. After removal of 6 bases from V and 4 bases from J, the junction contained 6 bases not matched to a gene. Germline CDR1 MNHNS, CDR2 SASEGT. As DNA, the CDR3 is TGTGCCAGCAGAAACGGACTAGCGGGACTAGAGACCCAGTACTTC. It codes for CASRNGLAGLETQYF.

The gene calls are TRBV11-2 and TRBJ2-5, with a possible D match to TRBD2 (7 bases). Looked up from germline, CDR1 is SGHAT and CDR2 is FQNNGV. Trimming cost V 5 bases and J 0 bases, with 10 bases left between them. There are 14 residues in the CDR3. CDR3 bases: TGTGCCAGCAGCCGGGGGGCCTACCAAGAGACCCAGTACTTC. This translates into CASSRGAYQETQYF.

The chain links TRBV6-1 to TRBJ1-5; D gene ambiguous. Trimming stripped 3 bases from V and 2 bases from J, with 17 bases between. The germline V gene encodes CDR1 MNHNS and CDR2 SASEGT. CDR3 length: 17 residues. Written as DNA, the CDR3 is TGTGCCAGCAGTGATCGGAAAGCGGGAGTTCGCAATCAGCCCCAGCATTTT. Encoded protein: CASSDRKAGVRNQPQHF.

This rearrangement joins TRBV29-1 to TRBJ2-7; 9 bases align to TRBD1. The V and J ends lost 4 bases and 5 bases, in that order; junction bases with no gene match: 6. CDR1 is SQVTM, CDR2 ANQGSEA, per germline. The CDR3 sequence is 13 residues long. The CDR3 nucleotides read TGCAGCGTTGCCCCGACAGGGGGTGACGAGCAGTACTTC. Amino acids: CSVAPTGGDEQYF.

This clone came up a few times. The rearrangement links TRBV5-4 to TRBJ1-4, with no clear D. CDR3 length equals 14 residues. Trimming removed 0 bases from V and 0 bases from J, with 3 bases in between. Germline loops: CDR1 SGHNT, CDR2 YYREEE (reference sequence). The CDR3 region has the DNA TGTGCCAGCAGCTTGGAAGCAACTAATGAAAAACTGTTTTTT. Its translation: CASSLEATNEKLFF.

This clone was observed a handful of times. The rearrangement joins TRBV7-8 to TRBJ1-2; unclear D gene. From germline, CDR1 is SGHVS and CDR2 FQNEAQ. The CDR3 has 11 residues. Trimming left V 5 bases short and J 8 bases short, with 9 bases between. Written as DNA, the CDR3 is TGTGCCAGCAGCACCGGACCAGGCTACACCTTC. This codes for CASSTGPGYTF. The full variable domain, its missing parts supplied by reference TRBV7-8 and TRBJ1-2, is GAGVSQSPRYKVAKRGQDVALRCDPISGHVSLFWYQQALGQGPEFLTYFQNEAQLDKSGLPSDRFFAERPEGSVSTLKIQRTQQEDSAVYLCASSTGPGYTFGSGTRLTVV.

The rearrangement uses TRBV7-6 and TRBJ2-1; 8 bases match TRBD2. Trimming removed 2 bases from V and 0 bases from J; junction bases left unmatched: 9. The CDR3 consists of 18 residues. CDR1 is SGHVS, CDR2 FNYEAQ, per germline. CDR3: CASSLRSGGVSSYNEQFF. CDR3 in DNA: TGTGCCAGCAGCTTACGGTCGGGGGGGGTAAGCTCCTACAATGAGCAGTTCTTC. Full variable domain (remainder filled in from reference TRBV7-6 and TRBJ2-1): GAGVSQSPRYKVTKRGQDVALRCDPISGHVSLYWYRQALGQGPEFLTYFNYEAQQDKSGLPNDRFSAERPEGSISTLTIQRTEQRDSAMYRCASSLRSGGVSSYNEQFFGPGTRLTVL.

The chain uses TRBV15 and TRBJ2-7; D possibly corresponds to TRBD2 (6 bases). The CDR3 consists of 17 residues. Germline V CDR1 and CDR2: LNHNV, YYDKDF (reference sequence). Trimming shortened V by 1 base and J by 4 bases, and 20 bases separated the two germline ends. The CDR3 loop reads CATSRAAAGTARYEQYF. The CDR3 DNA reads as TGTGCCACCAGCAGAGCCGCCGCCGGGACTGCCCGGTACGAGCAGTACTTC.

The genes are TRBV28 and TRBJ2-3, with D possibly TRBD2 on 5 matching bases. This CDR3 spans 11 amino acids. Trimming cost V 6 bases and J 8 bases, with 9 bases left between them. From germline, CDR1 is MDHEN and CDR2 SYDVKM. The CDR3 coding sequence is TGTGCCAGCAGCCCCCGGGGTACGCAGTATTTT. It codes for CASSPRGTQYF. Combining the CDR3 with reference TRBV28 and TRBJ2-3 gives the whole variable domain DVKVTQSSRYLVKRTGEKVFLECVQDMDHENMFWYRQDPGLGLRLIYFSYDVKMKEKGDIPEGYSVSREKKERFSLILESASTNQTSMYLCASSPRGTQYFGPGTRLTVL.

The J gene is TRBJ1-3, the V gene TRBV28; D remains unclear. Germline V gene data show CDR1 as MDHEN and CDR2 as SYDVKM. The CDR3 spans 13 residues. V lost 3 bases and J 5 bases, leaving 8 bases between the germline ends. The CDR3 reads CASSFGNRNTIYF. The CDR3 DNA is TGTGCCAGCAGTTTTGGCAATAGAAACACCATATATTTT.

This CDR3 reads CASSKGDSYEQYF. DNA for the CDR3: TGCGCCAGCAGTAAGGGGGACAGCTACGAGCAGTACTTC. This sequence joins TRBV5-1 and TRBJ2-7; 7 bases fit TRBD1. Germline V CDR1 and CDR2: SGHRS, YFSETQ. The CDR3 has 13 amino acids. Trimming took 5 bases from V and 3 from J; bases not matched to a gene: 5.

The chain links TRBV9 to TRBJ2-7, with TRBD2 matching over 10 bases. Germline V CDR1 and CDR2: SGDLS, YYNGEE. The J segment lost 2 bases and the V segment lost 4 bases, leaving 6 bases of the junction unmatched. The CDR3 length is 15 residues. The DNA for the CDR3 is TGTGCCAGCAGCCCCCCTAGCGGGAGACCCTACGAGCAGTACTTC. Residues: CASSPPSGRPYEQYF.

On this clone itself: This specimen includes other DNA sequences encoding the same CDR3. V gene TRBV27 combines with J gene TRBJ1-1; a possible D gene is TRBD1 (5 bases). Trimming cost V 5 bases and J 4 bases, with 14 bases left between them. The CDR3 extends over 14 amino acids. CDR1 is MNHEY, CDR2 SMNVEV, per germline (reference sequence). DNA for the CDR3: TGTGCCAGCAGTAAGAACCGGGGGAGCACTGAAGCTTTCTTT. As protein: CASSKNRGSTEAFF.

The V call is TRBV5-4, the J call TRBJ2-7; D is unclear. Germline V gene data show CDR1 as SGHNT and CDR2 as YYREEE (reference sequence). This CDR3 has 12 amino acids. The V end lost 4 bases, the J end lost 7 bases, and 12 bases lay between the germline ends. DNA for the CDR3: TGTGCCAGCAGCCCCGCCGAAGAGGAGCAGTACTTC. This gives the protein CASSPAEEEQYF.

This clone was recorded only once. This chain joins TRBV6-5 and TRBJ2-1, with 7 bases that match TRBD2. CDR3 length: 14 residues. Germline-derived CDR1 and CDR2 are MNHEY and SVGAGI. V lost 4 bases, J lost 3 bases, and 3 bases stayed unmatched. Here the CDR3 DNA reads TGTGCCAGCAGTTTCTCGGGGGGCTACAATGAGCAGTTCTTC. It is translated as CASSFSGGYNEQFF.